The 32 T cell receptor beta chains below all came from one sample that was sequenced in a study of early T cells in non-severe SARS-CoV-2 infection. TCRdb used MiXCR to reprocess the 5' RACE reads, holding one entry per CDR3 protein. The table shows 50,000 to 55,000 distinct CDR3 sequences, with roughly 9.2% occurring only once. Sequenced input: whole blood. These receptors were obtained from an adult who was a healthcare worker with PCR-confirmed SARS-CoV-2 infection or an uninfected control (not recorded which).

There are many counts of this clonotype. This chain uses TRBV5-1 with TRBJ2-2; D is possibly TRBD1 (6 bases). Trimming left V 4 bases short and J 3 bases short, with 10 bases between. Per the germline V gene, CDR1 is SGHRS and CDR2 is YFSETQ. The CDR3 runs to 14 residues. CDR3 sequence (DNA): TGCGCCAGCAGCGGGGGCGGCTACACCGGGGAGCTGTTTTTT. It specifies CASSGGGYTGELFF.

As concerns this clonotype: This may be a read error, as it is one base from a much larger clone. The CDR3 DNA follows: TGTGCCAGCAGCCAAGTTGGGAACACCGGAGATACGCAGTATTTT. Its protein is CASSQVGNTGDTQYF. The chain recombines TRBV4-2 with TRBJ2-3; no definite D call. CDR1 is LGHNA and CDR2 is YNFKEQ in the germline V gene. Trimming shortened V by 1 base and J by 5 bases, and 13 bases separated the two germline ends. CDR3 length: 15 residues.

Ten or more counts support this clonotype. The gene calls are TRBV7-2 and TRBJ2-1; TRBD2 matches at 12 bases. This CDR3 has 14 residues. J gave up 8 bases and V 8 bases, and 7 bases lay outside the gene matches. Germline loops: CDR1 SGHTA, CDR2 FQGNSA. In nucleotides, the CDR3 is TGTGCCAGCGTCCCTAGCGGGGGGGCCGATGAGCAGTTCTTC. Translating gives CASVPSGGADEQFF.

J is TRBJ1-1 and V is TRBV7-9; tentative D call: TRBD1 (6 bases). Trimming left V 6 bases short and J 3 bases short, with 11 bases between. From germline, CDR1 is SEHNR and CDR2 FQNEAQ (reference sequence). The CDR3 has 13 amino acids. The DNA for the CDR3 is TGTGCCAGCAGTCCGGGGGCCGACACTGAAGCTTTCTTT. Translated, it gives CASSPGADTEAFF.

At least ten counts were recorded for this clonotype. The chain recombines TRBV2 with TRBJ2-3, with D perhaps matching TRBD1 (6 bases). In germline, CDR1 is SNHLY, CDR2 FYNNEI. The CDR3 is made up of 14 amino acids. The V gene lost 4 bases and the J gene lost 0 bases, with 8 bases spanning the gap. The CDR3 nucleotides read TGTGCCAGCAGTGTTGGACAGAGCACAGATACGCAGTATTTT. Translating gives CASSVGQSTDTQYF.

This clonotype was seen once. V is TRBV7-2 and J is TRBJ2-7; a weak D match, TRBD2 (5 bases). The CDR3 is 14 amino acids. CDR1 SGHTA and CDR2 FQGNSA come from the germline V gene. Trimming cost V 6 bases and J 2 bases, with 14 bases left between them. CDR3 bases: TGTGCCAGCAGTGAGGACTCGGCCACCTACGAGCAGTACTTC. Protein product: CASSEDSATYEQYF. Drawing the rest from reference TRBV7-2 and TRBJ2-7, the complete variable domain is GAGVSQSPSNKVTEKGKDVELRCDPISGHTALYWYRQSLGQGLEFLIYFQGNSAPDKSGLPSDRFSAERTGGSVSTLTIQRTQQEDSAVYLCASSEDSATYEQYFGPGTRLTVT.

This chain joins TRBV9 and TRBJ2-7; TRBD1 matches 7 bases. The V gene end was trimmed by 3 bases and the J gene end by 0 bases; junction bases not matched to a gene: 6. This CDR3 has 15 amino acids. CDR1 is SGDLS, CDR2 YYNGEE, per germline. The CDR3: CASSEGTEFSYEQYF. The CDR3 nucleotides are TGTGCCAGCAGCGAGGGGACAGAATTCTCCTACGAGCAGTACTTC.

The chain joins TRBV20-1 to TRBJ2-7, with D tentatively TRBD1 (5 bases). This CDR3 spans 15 amino acids. V lost 0 bases and J lost 0, with 12 bases in between. Germline CDR1 and CDR2: DFQATT and SNEGSKA (reference sequence). For the CDR3, the DNA is TGCAGTGCTAGAGACTCGGACACTATCTCCTACGAGCAGTACTTC. Its translation is CSARDSDTISYEQYF.

This clonotype was counted at least ten times. The chain carries TRBV20-1 and TRBJ2-5; D unclear. This CDR3 contains 13 residues. The ends were cut back, 6 bases at V and 4 bases at J, with 15 bases in the middle. Germline assignment: CDR1 DFQATT and CDR2 SNEGSKA (reference sequence). The CDR3 protein is CSALRTRVETQYF. Written as DNA, the CDR3 is TGCAGTGCCCTCCGGACCCGCGTAGAGACCCAGTACTTC.

This clonotype was observed at least ten times. The chain joins TRBV7-2 to TRBJ2-6; unclear D gene. CDR1 is SGHTA and CDR2 is FQGNSA in the germline V gene. The CDR3 has 14 residues. Deletions cut 3 bases from V and 3 bases from J, with 6 bases between. The CDR3, as DNA: TGTGCCAGCAGCTTGGATGGTGGGGCCAACGTCCTGACTTTC. It encodes CASSLDGGANVLTF.

This clonotype was observed many times. The V and J genes are TRBV4-3 and TRBJ1-4, with D perhaps TRBD1 (5 bases). Trimming removed 0 bases from V and 0 bases from J, with 11 bases in between. Looked up from germline, CDR1 is LGHNA and CDR2 is YSLEER. The CDR3 has 17 residues. The CDR3 here is CASSQDLLGATNEKLFF. CDR3 bases: TGCGCCAGCAGCCAAGATCTGCTGGGGGCAACTAATGAAAAACTGTTTTTT.

This clonotype was picked up a small number of times. This chain joins TRBV28 and TRBJ2-7; no clear D. In germline, CDR1 is MDHEN, CDR2 SYDVKM. Trimming took 10 bases from V and 3 from J, leaving 16 bases between them. The CDR3 is 13 amino acids. The CDR3 nucleotides read TGTGCCATTTCGACTTGGGGTCTCTACGAGCAGTACTTC. It translates to CAISTWGLYEQYF.

The chain combines TRBV10-1 with TRBJ2-7; no clear D gene. Germline CDR1 is WNHNN and CDR2 is SYGVQD (reference sequence). This CDR3 spans 10 amino acids. Trimming removed 7 bases from V and 2 bases from J, with 3 bases in between. The CDR3 sequence: CASTPYEQYF. The CDR3 DNA is TGCGCCAGCACACCCTACGAGCAGTACTTC.

The V and J genes are TRBV28 and TRBJ2-1, with TRBD2 matching 10 bases. The CDR3 contains 14 residues. Germline CDR1 MDHEN, CDR2 SYDVKM. V lost 7 bases to trimming and J lost 4 bases; unmatched junction nucleotides: 4. The CDR3 sequence: CASNPSGSYNEQFF. The CDR3, as DNA: TGTGCCAGCAACCCTAGCGGGAGTTACAATGAGCAGTTCTTC.

There are many counts of this clonotype. The V and J genes are TRBV20-1 and TRBJ1-2; D not certain. The V gene lost 1 base and the J gene lost 8 bases, with 14 bases spanning the gap. The CDR3 covers 13 residues. The germline CDR1 and CDR2 sequences are DFQATT and SNEGSKA (reference sequence). CDR3 sequence: CSARAERLGGYTF. CDR3 nucleotide sequence: TGCAGTGCTAGAGCCGAGAGGTTGGGCGGCTACACCTTC.

This clonotype was seen at least ten times. The genes are TRBV5-1 and TRBJ2-1, with 10 bases matching TRBD2. CDR3 length: 16 residues. Unmatched junction bases numbered 11, after V lost 4 bases and J lost 7 bases. Germline V gene sequence: CDR1 SGHRS, CDR2 YFSETQ. The CDR3 region has the DNA TGCGCCAGCAGCCTTCAAGCGGGAGGGCCTGGGAATGAGCAGTTCTTC. This encodes CASSLQAGGPGNEQFF.

In this sample, this clonotype turned up many times. The V gene is TRBV18, the J gene TRBJ2-3, with 7 bases that match TRBD1. The CDR3 is made up of 17 amino acids. J was trimmed by 1 base and V by 4 bases; bases with no gene match: 11. The germline gives CDR1 KGHSH, CDR2 LQKENI. CDR3 DNA sequence: TGTGCCAGCTCACAAGGTTCGAGACAGGGTGGCACAGATACGCAGTATTTT. Its protein product is CASSQGSRQGGTDTQYF.

This clonotype appeared many times. The rearrangement links TRBV20-1 to TRBJ1-4; 7 bases fit TRBD1. The germline gives CDR1 DFQATT, CDR2 SNEGSKA (reference sequence). Trimming at V came to 0 bases and at J to 13 bases, leaving 5 bases not matched to a gene. This CDR3 has 12 residues. CDR3 loop: CSARDEGAALFF. The CDR3 region has the DNA TGCAGTGCTAGAGATGAGGGGGCGGCACTGTTTTTT.

The chain recombines TRBV18 with TRBJ2-3; D remains ambiguous. From germline, CDR1 is KGHSH and CDR2 LQKENI. V lost 3 bases and J 7 bases, leaving 5 bases between the germline ends. The CDR3 has 11 residues. The CDR3 DNA sequence: TGTGCCAGCTCACCGATGAATACGCAGTATTTT. Protein: CASSPMNTQYF.

This clonotype was seen only a few times. The rearrangement uses TRBV4-2 and TRBJ2-2; D remains ambiguous. The CDR3 is made up of 15 amino acids. Germline V gene sequence: CDR1 LGHNA, CDR2 YNFKEQ. V lost 4 bases and J 7 bases, leaving 16 bases between the germline ends. The CDR3: CASSRSSPDGGELFF. The CDR3 nucleotides read TGTGCCAGCAGCCGATCCTCACCGGACGGCGGGGAGCTGTTTTTT.

This clonotype was seen ten or more times. V and J are TRBV10-1 and TRBJ2-7; D remains unclear. The CDR3 is 17 residues long. V was clipped by 7 bases and J by 4 bases, with 26 bases between them. CDR1 WNHNN and CDR2 SYGVQD come from the germline V gene (reference sequence). Here the CDR3 reads CASTGAFPIQVVYEQYF. In nucleotides, the CDR3 is TGCGCCAGCACTGGAGCTTTCCCTATACAAGTGGTATACGAGCAGTACTTC.

This clonotype came up many times. The CDR3: CASSQEVGQMALHF. CDR3 in DNA: TGTGCCAGCAGCCAAGAGGTAGGACAGATGGCCCTCCACTTT. This chain uses TRBV3-1 with TRBJ1-6; the D gene is possibly TRBD1 (6 bases). Trimming removed 0 bases at V and 14 bases at J, with 14 bases between. This CDR3 spans 14 amino acids. CDR1 is LGHDT, CDR2 YNNKEL, per germline (reference sequence).

This clonotype was detected ten times or more. The V gene is TRBV5-4, the J gene TRBJ2-3; D not certain. Germline assignment: CDR1 SGHNT and CDR2 YYREEE (reference sequence). V was shortened by 4 bases and J by 7 bases, with 10 bases between the two germline ends. The CDR3 is 12 residues long. CDR3: CASSPNPNTQYF. In nucleotides, the CDR3 is TGTGCCAGCAGCCCGAACCCGAATACGCAGTATTTT.

This clonotype was seen more than once but under ten times. The gene calls are TRBV6-5 and TRBJ1-3; the match to TRBD1 covers 10 bases. With 5 bases clipped from V and 0 bases from J, the junction kept 4 bases outside the gene matches. Germline V CDR1 and CDR2: MNHEY, SVGAGI. The length of the CDR3 is 16 residues. The CDR3 sequence is CASSLTGGSSGNTIYF. CDR3 bases: TGTGCCAGCAGTCTGACAGGGGGCAGCTCTGGAAACACCATATATTTT.

This clonotype was seen ten or more times. This chain links TRBV27 with TRBJ2-7, with D perhaps matching TRBD2 (6 bases). From germline, CDR1 is MNHEY and CDR2 SMNVEV (reference sequence). V was pared by 3 bases and J by 2 bases, with 8 bases between. The CDR3 length is 13 residues. This CDR3 reads CASSFSGPYEQYF. The CDR3 region has the DNA TGTGCCAGCAGTTTTAGCGGACCCTACGAGCAGTACTTC.

V gene TRBV27 combines with J gene TRBJ2-7; no clear D. The germline CDR1 and CDR2 sequences are MNHEY and SMNVEV (reference sequence). The V and J ends lost 5 bases and 5 bases respectively, with 19 bases between them. This CDR3 has 15 amino acids. The CDR3 spells CASSPRAPGPNEQYF. CDR3 coding DNA: TGTGCCAGCAGTCCCCGGGCGCCCGGCCCCAACGAGCAGTACTTC.

The V call is TRBV6-5, the J call TRBJ2-1, with TRBD2 identical over 12 bases. Germline V gene data show CDR1 as MNHEY and CDR2 as SVGAGI. The V and J ends lost 6 bases and 1 base, in that order; junction bases with no gene match: 7. The length of the CDR3 is 17 residues. CDR3 bases: TGTGCCAGCAGACGACTAGCGGGAGAAACGTCCTACAATGAGCAGTTCTTC. This translates into CASRRLAGETSYNEQFF.

This chain uses TRBV5-1 with TRBJ1-1, with 7 bases lining up with TRBD1. Unmatched junction bases numbered 3, after V lost 0 bases and J lost 4 bases. This CDR3 spans 14 amino acids. In germline, CDR1 is SGHRS, CDR2 YFSETQ. The CDR3: CASSLEQGITEAFF. The CDR3 bases are TGCGCCAGCAGCTTGGAACAGGGGATCACTGAAGCTTTCTTT.

This clonotype was seen ten or more times. The gene calls are TRBV7-3 and TRBJ2-7, with a possible D match to TRBD2 (5 bases). From germline, CDR1 is SGHTA and CDR2 FQGTGA. Trimming removed 2 bases at V and 6 bases at J, with 11 bases between. This CDR3 region has 13 residues. The CDR3 spells CASSLVGNGEQYF. CDR3 sequence (DNA): TGTGCCAGCAGCTTAGTCGGGAACGGCGAGCAGTACTTC.

A word on this clonotype: A read error may account for a junction end that differs from germline. The rearrangement uses TRBV3-1 and TRBJ1-5; D unclear. Germline V lookup: CDR1 LGHDT, CDR2 YNNKEL (reference sequence). The CDR3 runs 15 residues. CDR3 bases: TGTGTCAGCAGCCAAGACTTAAGGAGCAATCAGCCCCAGCATTTT. Its translation: CVSSQDLRSNQPQHF.

This clonotype was picked up many times. V gene TRBV29-1 combines with J gene TRBJ2-1, with D possibly matching TRBD1 (5 bases). V lost 4 bases and J 6 bases, leaving 16 bases between the germline ends. The V gene's germline CDR1 is SQVTM and CDR2 ANQGSEA. This CDR3 is built from 14 residues. CDR3 sequence: CSVAPQKGANEQFF. The CDR3 DNA reads as TGCAGCGTTGCCCCCCAAAAAGGGGCCAATGAGCAGTTCTTC.

The table lists this clonotype with many counts. The V and J genes are TRBV4-2 and TRBJ1-2, with D perhaps matching TRBD1 (5 bases). V was cut by 2 bases and J by 8 bases, with 18 bases left in between. CDR3 length: 15 residues. Germline V gene sequence: CDR1 LGHNA, CDR2 YNFKEQ. CDR3 loop: CASSQSRDPIVGYTF. For the CDR3, the DNA is TGTGCCAGCAGCCAAAGCCGGGACCCAATCGTCGGCTACACCTTC.